The entry that follows covers one T cell receptor beta chain sequence. This sample is drawn from a study of shared clonotypes between healthy human individuals. Assay: immunoSEQ multiplex PCR; the TCRdb copy retains only in-frame clones and omits some. The data hold roughly 1.5 million clones, with approximately 98% observed a single time. V was clipped by 2 bases and J by 4 bases, with 8 bases between them. This CDR3 is built from 13 residues. The germline CDR1 and CDR2 sequences are KGHSH and LQKENI. The TCR sequence derives from a man younger than 40 in good health. J is TRBJ1-2 and V is TRBV18; tentative D call: TRBD1 (5 bases). Sequencing input: naive CD4+ T cells sorted from blood. The subset is: CD45RA+ positively selected. The CDR3 sequence is CASSPRGSYGYTF. CDR3 sequence (DNA): TGTGCCAGCTCACCAAGGGGTTCCTATGGCTACACCTTC.